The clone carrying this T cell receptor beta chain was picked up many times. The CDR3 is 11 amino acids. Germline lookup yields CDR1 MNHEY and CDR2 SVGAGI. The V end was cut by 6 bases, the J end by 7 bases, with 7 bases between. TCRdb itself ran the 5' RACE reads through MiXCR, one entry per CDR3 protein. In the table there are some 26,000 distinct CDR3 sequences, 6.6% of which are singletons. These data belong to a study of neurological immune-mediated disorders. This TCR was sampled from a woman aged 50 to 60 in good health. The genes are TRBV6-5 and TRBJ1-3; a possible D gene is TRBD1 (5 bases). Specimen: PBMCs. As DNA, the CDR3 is TGTGCCAGCAGGTGGGGGAACACCATATATTTT. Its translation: CASRWGNTIYF.